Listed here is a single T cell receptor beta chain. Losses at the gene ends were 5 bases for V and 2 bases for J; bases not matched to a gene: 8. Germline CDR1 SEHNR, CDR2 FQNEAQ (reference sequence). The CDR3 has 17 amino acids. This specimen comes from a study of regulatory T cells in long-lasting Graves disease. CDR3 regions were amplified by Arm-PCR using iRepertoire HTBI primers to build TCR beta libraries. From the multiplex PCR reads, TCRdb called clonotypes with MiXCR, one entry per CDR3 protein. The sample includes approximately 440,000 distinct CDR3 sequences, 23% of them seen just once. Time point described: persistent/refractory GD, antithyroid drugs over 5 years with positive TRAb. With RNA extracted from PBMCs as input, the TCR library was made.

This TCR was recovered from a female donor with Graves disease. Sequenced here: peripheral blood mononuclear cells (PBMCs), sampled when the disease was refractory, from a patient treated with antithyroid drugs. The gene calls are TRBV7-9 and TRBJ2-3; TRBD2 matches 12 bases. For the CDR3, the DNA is TGTGCCAGCAGCACCTGGACTAGCGGGACCAACACAGATACGCAGTATTTT. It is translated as CASSTWTSGTNTDTQYF.